Below are 21 T cell receptor beta chains sequenced from a single sample in a study of T-cell reconstitution after alpha-beta-depleted transplantation in children. TCRbeta library preparation incorporated unique molecular identifiers. In TCRdb, the PCR reads were re-called with MiXCR into one record per CDR3 protein. This table holds 400,000 to 500,000 distinct CDR3 sequences, approximately 10% found once. This specimen was PBMCs from the stem cell graft donor, taken from the stem cell graft. Receptors were obtained from a human donor who donated a stem cell graft to a child with acute myeloid leukemia.

This rearrangement joins TRBV12-3 or TRBV12-4 to TRBJ1-1; no definite D call. Trimming removed 3 bases from V and 0 bases from J, with 5 bases in between. There are 13 residues in the CDR3. CDR3 sequence: CASSFKLNTEAFF. The CDR3 region has the DNA TGTGCCAGCAGTTTTAAGTTGAACACTGAAGCTTTCTTT.

V usage is TRBV9 and J usage is TRBJ1-1; perhaps TRBD1 as D (6 bases). Trimming pared 6 bases from V and 1 base from J, leaving 13 bases between. Germline assignment: CDR1 SGDLS and CDR2 YYNGEE. The CDR3 covers 14 residues. The CDR3 protein is CASTGPRGNTEAFF. The CDR3 DNA follows: TGTGCCAGCACCGGCCCCAGGGGGAACACTGAAGCTTTCTTT.

The V call is TRBV12-3 or TRBV12-4, the J call TRBJ2-2; either TRBD1 or TRBD2 may fit D (5 bases each). Trimming left V 3 bases short and J 4 bases short, with 12 bases between. The CDR3 extends over 15 amino acids. CDR3: CASSFQGAGTGELFF. For the CDR3, the DNA is TGTGCCAGCAGTTTTCAAGGGGCGGGCACCGGGGAGCTGTTTTTT.

This clonotype was seen a few times. The genes are TRBV6-5 and TRBJ1-2; perhaps TRBD1 as D (5 bases). Trimming removed 0 bases from V and 7 bases from J, with 12 bases in between. CDR1 MNHEY and CDR2 SVGAGI come from the germline V gene. This CDR3 comprises 14 residues. The CDR3 bases are TGTGCCAGCAGTTACTCGAAGGGGAATTTTGGCTACACCTTC. Its protein product is CASSYSKGNFGYTF.

This clonotype was found many times. The V gene is TRBV20-1, the J gene TRBJ2-4, with D maybe TRBD1 (5 bases). This CDR3 has 14 residues. The germline gives CDR1 DFQATT, CDR2 SNEGSKA (reference sequence). V was clipped by 5 bases and J by 2 bases, with 13 bases between them. The CDR3, as DNA: TGCAGTGCTCGCACGGCAGGGACCAAAAACATTCAGTACTTC. Protein sequence: CSARTAGTKNIQYF.

This clonotype was seen repeatedly, ten times or more. This chain joins TRBV20-1 and TRBJ1-1; D unclear. The V gene lost 6 bases and the J gene lost 3 bases, with 8 bases spanning the gap. The CDR3 contains 11 residues. From germline, CDR1 is DFQATT and CDR2 SNEGSKA (reference sequence). This CDR3 is CSATDHTEAFF. In nucleotides, the CDR3 is TGCAGTGCCACCGACCACACTGAAGCTTTCTTT.

This clonotype has more than one count but fewer than ten. The rearrangement uses TRBV20-1 and TRBJ2-2; 8 positions match TRBD1. The V gene's germline CDR1 is DFQATT and CDR2 SNEGSKA (reference sequence). The CDR3 consists of 14 residues. V was clipped by 1 base and J by 8 bases; unmatched bases: 6. This CDR3 reads CSARVLGQGGELFF. The CDR3 DNA reads TGCAGTGCTAGAGTCCTAGGACAGGGAGGGGAGCTGTTTTTT.

This clonotype was seen only a few times. The chain has TRBV12-3 or TRBV12-4 and TRBJ1-1, with a possible D match to TRBD1 (5 bases). V was clipped by 3 bases and J by 1 base, with 15 bases between them. The CDR3 totals 16 residues. CDR3: CASSFDVQGTNTEAFF. The CDR3 DNA is TGTGCCAGCAGTTTTGACGTGCAAGGGACGAACACTGAAGCTTTCTTT.

This chain joins TRBV27 and TRBJ2-3, with TRBD1 as a possible D gene (5 bases). The CDR3 totals 14 residues. Trimming stripped 4 bases from V and 2 bases from J, with 10 bases between. Germline loops: CDR1 MNHEY, CDR2 SMNVEV (reference sequence). The CDR3 DNA reads TGTGCCAGCAGTTCAAATGGGGCCACAGATACGCAGTATTTT. Amino acids: CASSSNGATDTQYF.

The rearrangement links TRBV12-3 or TRBV12-4 to TRBJ2-7; D could derive from TRBD1 or TRBD2 (5 bases each). V was shortened by 1 base and J by 2 bases, with 9 bases between the two germline ends. The CDR3 covers 14 residues. In DNA form, the CDR3 reads TGTGCCAGCAGTTTAGATGGGACCCCCTACGAGCAGTACTTC. Translation gives CASSLDGTPYEQYF.

This chain connects TRBV20-1 to TRBJ2-7; D might be TRBD2 (6 bases). This CDR3 comprises 15 residues. V was clipped by 0 bases and J by 4 bases, with 16 bases between them. The germline V gene encodes CDR1 DFQATT and CDR2 SNEGSKA (reference sequence). DNA for the CDR3: TGCAGTGCTAGAGAGATCGACGGGGGACCTTACGAGCAGTACTTC. It translates to CSAREIDGGPYEQYF.

This clonotype turned up a few times. The chain is built from TRBV10-2 and TRBJ2-3; D may be TRBD2 (7 bases). V was shortened by 2 bases and J by 5 bases, with 14 bases between the two germline ends. In germline, CDR1 is WSHSY, CDR2 SAAADI. This CDR3 spans 15 amino acids. CDR3 residues: CASSERGGARDTQYF. DNA of the CDR3: TGCGCCAGCAGTGAGAGGGGGGGGGCGCGAGATACGCAGTATTTT.

The chain combines TRBV12-3 or TRBV12-4 with TRBJ1-1; 9 nucleotides align to TRBD1. The ends lost 6 bases at V and 5 bases at J; junction bases unmatched: 7. This CDR3 contains 14 residues. DNA for the CDR3: TGTGCCAGCAGGGGGGGACAGGGAGGGACTGAAGCTTTCTTT. This gives the protein CASRGGQGGTEAFF.

This clonotype was seen only a few times. The chain employs TRBV7-2 and TRBJ1-1; D is unresolved. Germline V gene sequence: CDR1 SGHTA, CDR2 FQGNSA. V dropped 5 bases and J dropped 3 bases, with 13 bases sitting between them. The CDR3 is made up of 14 amino acids. CDR3 region: CASSPQWLDTEAFF. CDR3 in DNA: TGTGCCAGCAGCCCGCAGTGGCTGGACACTGAAGCTTTCTTT.

This clonotype appeared many times. V gene TRBV12-3 or TRBV12-4 combines with J gene TRBJ2-7; TRBD2 might be the D (5 bases). The length of the CDR3 is 13 residues. V was pared by 0 bases and J by 5 bases, with 8 bases between. CDR3 nucleotides: TGTGCCAGCAGTTTAGCGCTGAGGGACGAGCAGTACTTC. Protein: CASSLALRDEQYF.

The rearrangement links TRBV10-1 to TRBJ1-6; 7 bases line up with TRBD1. CDR3 length: 14 residues. CDR1 is WNHNN, CDR2 SYGVQD, per germline (reference sequence). J gave up 7 bases and V 5 bases, and 5 bases lay outside the gene matches. CDR3 bases: TGCGCCAGCAGTCCGACAGGGACCAATTCACCCCTCCACTTT. It is translated as CASSPTGTNSPLHF.

This clonotype appeared many times. The chain carries TRBV20-1 and TRBJ2-3; TRBD2 matches at 7 bases. There are 15 residues in the CDR3. Germline-derived CDR1 and CDR2 are DFQATT and SNEGSKA (reference sequence). The ends lost 0 bases at V and 9 bases at J; junction bases unmatched: 12. CDR3 sequence: CSARDRGRASWTQYF. In DNA, the CDR3 is TGCAGTGCTAGAGATCGGGGGAGGGCCTCTTGGACGCAGTATTTT.

The rearrangement uses TRBV7-2 and TRBJ2-7, with TRBD2 matching over 10 bases. The CDR3 is made up of 16 amino acids. Looked up from germline, CDR1 is SGHTA and CDR2 is FQGNSA. The V and J ends lost 2 bases and 1 base, in that order; junction bases with no gene match: 5. The CDR3 bases are TGTGCCAGCAGCTTAATAGCGGGAGGACTTTCCTACGAGCAGTACTTC. Amino acids: CASSLIAGGLSYEQYF.

This clonotype was detected many times. The chain carries TRBV10-2 and TRBJ2-2, with D possibly matching TRBD2 (6 bases). The V gene's germline CDR1 is WSHSY and CDR2 SAAADI. V gave up 6 bases and J gave up 6 bases, with 8 bases separating them. CDR3 length: 12 amino acids. This chain's CDR3 is CASRTSPGELFF. CDR3 sequence (DNA): TGCGCCAGCAGGACTAGTCCCGGGGAGCTGTTTTTT.

This clonotype occurred many times. V usage is TRBV29-1 and J usage is TRBJ2-7, with TRBD2 as a possible D gene (5 bases). Germline V gene sequence: CDR1 SQVTM, CDR2 ANQGSEA. V was cut by 3 bases and J by 1 base, with 10 bases left in between. There are 13 residues in the CDR3. The CDR3 sequence is CSVESGVSYEQYF. The CDR3 DNA reads as TGCAGCGTTGAGTCCGGGGTGTCCTACGAGCAGTACTTC.

This sequence joins TRBV15 and TRBJ2-1, with 8 bases identical to TRBD2. CDR3 size: 15 residues. In germline, CDR1 is LNHNV, CDR2 YYDKDF (reference sequence). V dropped 5 bases and J dropped 3; count of bases not matched to a gene: 6. CDR3 region: CATSLEREHYNEQFF. CDR3 nucleotides: TGTGCCACCAGCCTAGAGCGGGAGCACTACAATGAGCAGTTCTTC. The full variable domain, completed using reference TRBV15 and TRBJ2-1, is DAMVIQNPRYQVTQFGKPVTLSCSQTLNHNVMYWYQQKSSQAPKLLFHYYDKDFNNEADTPDNFQSRRPNTSFCFLDIRSPGLGDTAMYLCATSLEREHYNEQFFGPGTRLTVL.